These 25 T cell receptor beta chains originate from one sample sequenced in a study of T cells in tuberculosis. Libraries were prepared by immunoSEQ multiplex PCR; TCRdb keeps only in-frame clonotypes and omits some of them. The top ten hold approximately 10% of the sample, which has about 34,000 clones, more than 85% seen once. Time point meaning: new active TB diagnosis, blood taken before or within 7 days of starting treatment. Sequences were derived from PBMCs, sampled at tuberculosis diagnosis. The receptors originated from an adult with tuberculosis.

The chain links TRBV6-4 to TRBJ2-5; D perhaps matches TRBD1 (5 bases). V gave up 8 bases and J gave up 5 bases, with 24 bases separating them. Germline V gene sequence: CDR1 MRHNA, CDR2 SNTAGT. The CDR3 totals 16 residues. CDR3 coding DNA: TGTGCCAGCTCCTCCCCGGGTACAGGTATCGTGGAGACCCAGTACTTC. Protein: CASSSPGTGIVETQYF.

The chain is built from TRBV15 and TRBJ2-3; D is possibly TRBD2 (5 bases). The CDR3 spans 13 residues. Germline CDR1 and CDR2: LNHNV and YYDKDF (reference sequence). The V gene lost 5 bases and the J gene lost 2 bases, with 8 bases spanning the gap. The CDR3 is CATSRGDTDTQYF. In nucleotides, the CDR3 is TGTGCCACCAGCCGGGGTGACACAGATACGCAGTATTTT.

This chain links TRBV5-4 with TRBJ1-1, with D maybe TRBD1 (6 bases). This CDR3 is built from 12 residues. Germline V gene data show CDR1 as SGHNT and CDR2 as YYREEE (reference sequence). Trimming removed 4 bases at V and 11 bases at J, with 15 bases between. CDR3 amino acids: CASSTSGQRAFF. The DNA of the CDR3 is TGTGCCAGCAGCACCTCCGGACAGAGGGCTTTCTTT.

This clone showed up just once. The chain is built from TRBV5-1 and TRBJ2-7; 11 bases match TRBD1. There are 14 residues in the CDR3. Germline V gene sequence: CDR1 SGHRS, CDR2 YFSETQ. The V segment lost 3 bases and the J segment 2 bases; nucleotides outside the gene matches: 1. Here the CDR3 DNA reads TGCGCCAGCAGCTCGGGACAGGGGGCCTACGAGCAGTACTTC. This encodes CASSSGQGAYEQYF.

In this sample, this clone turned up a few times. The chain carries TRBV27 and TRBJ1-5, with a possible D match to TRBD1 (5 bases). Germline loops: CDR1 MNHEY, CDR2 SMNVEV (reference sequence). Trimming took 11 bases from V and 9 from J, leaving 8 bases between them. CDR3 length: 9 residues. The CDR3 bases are TGTGCCGCGGGACGGCCCCAGCATTTT. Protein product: CAAGRPQHF.

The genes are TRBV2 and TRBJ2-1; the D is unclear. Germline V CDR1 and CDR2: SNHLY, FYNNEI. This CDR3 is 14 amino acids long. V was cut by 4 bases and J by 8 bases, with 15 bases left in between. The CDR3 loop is CASSGPTLRDEQFF. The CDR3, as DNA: TGTGCCAGCAGTGGACCCACGCTACGGGATGAGCAGTTCTTC. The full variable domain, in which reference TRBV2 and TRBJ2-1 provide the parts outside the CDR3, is EPEVTQTPSHQVTQMGQEVILRCVPISNHLYFYWYRQILGQKVEFLVSFYNNEISEKSEIFDDQFSVERPDGSNFTLKIRSTKLEDSAMYFCASSGPTLRDEQFFGPGTRLTVL.

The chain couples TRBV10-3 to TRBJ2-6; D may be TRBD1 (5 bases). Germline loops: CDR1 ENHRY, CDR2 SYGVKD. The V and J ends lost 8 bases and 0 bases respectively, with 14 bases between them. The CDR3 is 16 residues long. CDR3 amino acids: CAIRAGSDSGANVLTF. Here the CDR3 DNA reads TGTGCCATCCGGGCAGGGTCGGACTCTGGGGCCAACGTCCTGACTTTC.

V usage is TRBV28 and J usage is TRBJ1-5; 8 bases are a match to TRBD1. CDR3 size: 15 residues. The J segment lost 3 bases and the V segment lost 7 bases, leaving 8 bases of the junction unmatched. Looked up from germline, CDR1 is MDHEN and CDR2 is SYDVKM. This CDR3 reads CASTLGGQVNQPQHF. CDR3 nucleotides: TGTGCCAGCACCCTTGGGGGACAGGTCAATCAGCCCCAGCATTTT. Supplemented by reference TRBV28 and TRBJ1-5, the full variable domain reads DVKVTQSSRYLVKRTGEKVFLECVQDMDHENMFWYRQDPGLGLRLIYFSYDVKMKEKGDIPEGYSVSREKKERFSLILESASTNQTSMYLCASTLGGQVNQPQHFGDGTRLSIL.

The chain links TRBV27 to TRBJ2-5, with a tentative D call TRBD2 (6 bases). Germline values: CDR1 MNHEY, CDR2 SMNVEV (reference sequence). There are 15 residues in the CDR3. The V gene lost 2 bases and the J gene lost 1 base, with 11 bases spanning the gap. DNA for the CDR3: TGTGCCAGCAGTTTAGCCGGACTACTCCAAGAGACCCAGTACTTC. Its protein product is CASSLAGLLQETQYF.

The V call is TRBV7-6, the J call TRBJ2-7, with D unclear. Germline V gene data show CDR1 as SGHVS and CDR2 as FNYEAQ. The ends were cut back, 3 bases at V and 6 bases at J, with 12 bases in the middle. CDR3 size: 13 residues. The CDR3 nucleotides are TGTGCCAGCAGCTTCACAGCCCTCTCCGAGCAGTACTTC. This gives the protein CASSFTALSEQYF.

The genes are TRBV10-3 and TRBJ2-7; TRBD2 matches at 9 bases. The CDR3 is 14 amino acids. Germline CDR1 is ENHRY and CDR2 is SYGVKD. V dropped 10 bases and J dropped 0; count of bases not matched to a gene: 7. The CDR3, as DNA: TGTGCCACAGATAGCGGGGGATCCTCCTACGAGCAGTACTTC. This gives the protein CATDSGGSSYEQYF.

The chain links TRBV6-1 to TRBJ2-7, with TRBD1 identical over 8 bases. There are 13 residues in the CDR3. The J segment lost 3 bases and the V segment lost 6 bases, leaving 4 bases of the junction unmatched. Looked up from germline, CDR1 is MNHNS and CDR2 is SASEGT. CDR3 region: CASSLDRGYEQYF. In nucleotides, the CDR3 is TGTGCCAGCAGCTTAGACAGGGGCTACGAGCAGTACTTC.

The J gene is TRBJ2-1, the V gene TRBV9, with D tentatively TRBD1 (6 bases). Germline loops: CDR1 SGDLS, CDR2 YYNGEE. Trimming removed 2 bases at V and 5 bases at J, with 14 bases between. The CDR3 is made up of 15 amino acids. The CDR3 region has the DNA TGTGCCAGCAGCGTTACAGGGACCCCGAACAATGAGCAGTTCTTC. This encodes CASSVTGTPNNEQFF. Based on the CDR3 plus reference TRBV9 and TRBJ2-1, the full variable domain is DSGVTQTPKHLITATGQRVTLRCSPRSGDLSVYWYQQSLDQGLQFLIQYYNGEERAKGNILERFSAQQFPDLHSELNLSSLELGDSALYFCASSVTGTPNNEQFFGPGTRLTVL.

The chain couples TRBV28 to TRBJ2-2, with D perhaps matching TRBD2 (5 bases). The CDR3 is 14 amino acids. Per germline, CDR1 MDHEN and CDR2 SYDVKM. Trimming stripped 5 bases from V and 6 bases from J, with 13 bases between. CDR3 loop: CASSPSRTPGELFF. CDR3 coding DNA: TGTGCCAGCAGTCCATCGCGGACTCCCGGGGAGCTGTTTTTT.

The CDR3 DNA reads TGTGCCAGCTCAATAGAAACAGCTAACACTGAAGCTTTCTTT. The encoded protein is CASSIETANTEAFF. The chain has TRBV2 and TRBJ1-1, with D hard to call. CDR3 length: 14 residues. The V and J ends lost 8 bases and 2 bases respectively, with 15 bases between them. In germline, CDR1 is SNHLY, CDR2 FYNNEI. Looking up the rest from reference TRBV2 and TRBJ1-1 gives the full variable domain: EPEVTQTPSHQVTQMGQEVILRCVPISNHLYFYWYRQILGQKVEFLVSFYNNEISEKSEIFDDQFSVERPDGSNFTLKIRSTKLEDSAMYFCASSIETANTEAFFGQGTRLTVV.

CDR3 coding DNA: TGCAGCGTTGAAAACGATGAGGGATGGACTGAAGCTTTCTTT. Translating gives CSVENDEGWTEAFF. This sequence joins TRBV29-1 and TRBJ1-1; D call uncertain. The germline V and J ends were trimmed by 2 bases and 5 bases, with 15 bases remaining between them. CDR3 length: 14 amino acids. Germline values: CDR1 SQVTM, CDR2 ANQGSEA.

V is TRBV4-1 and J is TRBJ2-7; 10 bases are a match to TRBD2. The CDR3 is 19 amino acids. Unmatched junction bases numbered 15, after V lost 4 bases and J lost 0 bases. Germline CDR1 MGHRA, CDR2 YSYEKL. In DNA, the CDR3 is TGCGCCAGCAGCCTAGGTCGAGCGGGGGGGCGTCTTAGCTCCTACGAGCAGTACTTC. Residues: CASSLGRAGGRLSSYEQYF.

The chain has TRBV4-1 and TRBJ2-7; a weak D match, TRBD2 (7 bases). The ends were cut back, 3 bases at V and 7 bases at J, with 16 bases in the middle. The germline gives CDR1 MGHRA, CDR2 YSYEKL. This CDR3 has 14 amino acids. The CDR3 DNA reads TGCGCCAGCAGCCAGAGCGCGGGGGCGTGGGAGCAGTACTTC. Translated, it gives CASSQSAGAWEQYF.

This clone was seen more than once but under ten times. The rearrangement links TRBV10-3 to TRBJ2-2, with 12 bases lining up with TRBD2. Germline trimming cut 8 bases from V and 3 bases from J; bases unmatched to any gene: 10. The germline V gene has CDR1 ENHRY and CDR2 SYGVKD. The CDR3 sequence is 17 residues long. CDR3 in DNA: TGTGCCATCTCTCGGACTAGCGGGAACGCCGACACCGGGGAGCTGTTTTTT. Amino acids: CAISRTSGNADTGELFF.

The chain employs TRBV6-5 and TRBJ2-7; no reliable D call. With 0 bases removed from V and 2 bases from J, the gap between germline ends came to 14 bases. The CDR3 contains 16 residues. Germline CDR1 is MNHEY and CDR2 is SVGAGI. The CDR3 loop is CASSYSPTGSTYEQYF. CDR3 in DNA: TGTGCCAGCAGTTACTCCCCTACGGGTTCGACCTACGAGCAGTACTTC.

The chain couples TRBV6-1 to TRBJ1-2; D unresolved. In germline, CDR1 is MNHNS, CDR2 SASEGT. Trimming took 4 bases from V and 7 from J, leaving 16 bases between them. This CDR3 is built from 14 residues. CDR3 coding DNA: TGTGCCAGCAGTGCCGGGGAGGAATGGAGTGGCTACACCTTC. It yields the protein CASSAGEEWSGYTF.

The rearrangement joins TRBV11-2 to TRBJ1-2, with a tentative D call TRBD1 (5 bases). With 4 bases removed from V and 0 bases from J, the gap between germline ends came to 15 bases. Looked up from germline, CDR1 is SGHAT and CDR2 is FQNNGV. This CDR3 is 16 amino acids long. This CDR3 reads CASSSATGDSNYGYTF. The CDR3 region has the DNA TGTGCCAGCAGCTCCGCCACGGGGGACTCTAACTATGGCTACACCTTC.

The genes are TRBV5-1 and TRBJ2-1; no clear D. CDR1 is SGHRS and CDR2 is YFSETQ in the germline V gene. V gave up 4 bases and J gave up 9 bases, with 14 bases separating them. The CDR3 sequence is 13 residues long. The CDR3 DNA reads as TGCGCCAGCAGCCATTTGGCCTCAGGTGAGCAGTTCTTC. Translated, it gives CASSHLASGEQFF. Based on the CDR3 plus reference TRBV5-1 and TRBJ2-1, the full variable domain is KAGVTQTPRYLIKTRGQQVTLSCSPISGHRSVSWYQQTPGQGLQFLFEYFSETQRNKGNFPGRFSGRQFSNSRSEMNVSTLELGDSALYLCASSHLASGEQFFGPGTRLTVL.

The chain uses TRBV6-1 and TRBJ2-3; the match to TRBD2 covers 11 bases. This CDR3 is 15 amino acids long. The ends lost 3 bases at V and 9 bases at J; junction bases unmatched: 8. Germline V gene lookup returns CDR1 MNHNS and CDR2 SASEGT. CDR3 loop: CASSDTGTSGLTQYF. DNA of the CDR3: TGTGCCAGCAGTGATACCGGGACTAGCGGATTAACGCAGTATTTT.

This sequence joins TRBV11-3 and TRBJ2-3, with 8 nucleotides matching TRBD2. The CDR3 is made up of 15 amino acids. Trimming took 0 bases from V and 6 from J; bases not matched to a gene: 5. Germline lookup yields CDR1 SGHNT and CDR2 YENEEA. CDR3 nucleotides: TGTGCCAGCAGCTTAGACGGGGGGGCCGGGGATACGCAGTATTTT. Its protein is CASSLDGGAGDTQYF.